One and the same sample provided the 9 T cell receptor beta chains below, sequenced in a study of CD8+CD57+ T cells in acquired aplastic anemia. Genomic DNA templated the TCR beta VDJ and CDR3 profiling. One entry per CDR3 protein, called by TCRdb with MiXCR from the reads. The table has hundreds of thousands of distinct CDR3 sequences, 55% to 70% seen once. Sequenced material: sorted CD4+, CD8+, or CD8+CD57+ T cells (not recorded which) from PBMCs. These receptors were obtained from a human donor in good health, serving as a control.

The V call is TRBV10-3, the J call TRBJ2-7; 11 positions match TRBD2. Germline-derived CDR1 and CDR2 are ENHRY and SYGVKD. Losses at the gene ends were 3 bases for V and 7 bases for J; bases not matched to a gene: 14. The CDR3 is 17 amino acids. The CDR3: CAISDLGTSGGYNEQYF. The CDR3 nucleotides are TGTGCCATCAGTGATCTAGGGACTAGCGGAGGATACAATGAGCAGTACTTC.

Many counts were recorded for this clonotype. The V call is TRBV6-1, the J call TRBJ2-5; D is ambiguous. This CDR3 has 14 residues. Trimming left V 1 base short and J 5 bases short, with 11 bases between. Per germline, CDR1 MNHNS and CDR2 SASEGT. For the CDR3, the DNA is TGTGCCAGCAGTGAAGGACACGCCAGCGAGACCCAGTACTTC. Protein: CASSEGHASETQYF.

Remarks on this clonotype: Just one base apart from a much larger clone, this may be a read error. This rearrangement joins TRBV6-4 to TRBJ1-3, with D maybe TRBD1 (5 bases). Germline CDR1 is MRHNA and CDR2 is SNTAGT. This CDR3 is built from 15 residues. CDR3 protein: CASRPGQGSGKTIYF. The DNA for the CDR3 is TGTGCCAGCAGGCCCGGGCAGGGTTCTGGAAAAACCATATATTTT.

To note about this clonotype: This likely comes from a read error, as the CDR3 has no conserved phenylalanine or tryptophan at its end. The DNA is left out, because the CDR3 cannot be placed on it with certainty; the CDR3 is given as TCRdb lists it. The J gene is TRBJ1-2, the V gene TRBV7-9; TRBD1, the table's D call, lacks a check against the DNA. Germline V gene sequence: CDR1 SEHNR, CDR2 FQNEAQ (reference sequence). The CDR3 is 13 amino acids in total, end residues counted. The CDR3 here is CASSLTMGERYFG.

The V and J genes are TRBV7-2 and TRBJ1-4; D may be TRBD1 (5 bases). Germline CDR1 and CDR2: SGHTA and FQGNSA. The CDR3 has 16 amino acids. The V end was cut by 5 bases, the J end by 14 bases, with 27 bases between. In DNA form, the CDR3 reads TGTGCCAGCAGCACCCGGGCCCAGGGATGGAATGAGCAGCTGTTTTTT. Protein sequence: CASSTRAQGWNEQLFF.

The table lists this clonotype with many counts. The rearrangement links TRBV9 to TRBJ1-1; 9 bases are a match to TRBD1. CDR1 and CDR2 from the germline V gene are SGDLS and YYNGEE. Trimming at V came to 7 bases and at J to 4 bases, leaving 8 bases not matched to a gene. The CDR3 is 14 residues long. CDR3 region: CASARDRVGTEAFF. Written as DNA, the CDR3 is TGTGCCAGCGCAAGGGACAGGGTGGGCACTGAAGCTTTCTTT.

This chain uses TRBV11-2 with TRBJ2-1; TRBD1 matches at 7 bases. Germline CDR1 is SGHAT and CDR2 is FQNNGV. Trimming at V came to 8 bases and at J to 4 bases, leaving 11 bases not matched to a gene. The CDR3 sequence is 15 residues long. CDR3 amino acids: CASGSQTGFYNEQFF. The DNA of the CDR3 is TGTGCCAGCGGCTCCCAGACAGGGTTTTACAATGAGCAGTTCTTC.

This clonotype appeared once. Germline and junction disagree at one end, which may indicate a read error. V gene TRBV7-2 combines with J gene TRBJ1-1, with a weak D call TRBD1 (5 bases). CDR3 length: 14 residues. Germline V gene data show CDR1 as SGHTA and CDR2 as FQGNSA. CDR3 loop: CASSLGGGSAEAQF. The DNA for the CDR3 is TGTGCCAGCAGCCTAGGCGGGGGGAGCGCTGAAGCGCAGTTT.

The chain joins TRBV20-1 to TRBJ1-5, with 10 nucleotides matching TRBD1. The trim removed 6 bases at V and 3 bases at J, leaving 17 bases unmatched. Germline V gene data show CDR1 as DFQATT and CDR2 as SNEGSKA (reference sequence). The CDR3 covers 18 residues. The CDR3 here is CSARNYRDRGHHNQPQHF. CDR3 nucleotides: TGCAGTGCGCGGAATTACCGGGACAGGGGTCATCACAATCAGCCCCAGCATTTT.